The rows below give T cell receptor beta chains drawn from one sample of a study. Using its own MiXCR run on the RT-PCR reads, TCRdb lists one record per CDR3 protein. The sample comprises about 680,000 distinct CDR3 sequences, 12% to 15% of which are singletons, and 3.6% rests with the top ten. The material sequenced was memory CD4+ T cells from blood. These receptors originate from a female donor in good health, serving as a healthy control. CDR3s include the opening cysteine and the closing phenylalanine or tryptophan. A D gene is named only where the DNA matches it firmly. Some rows mark clone size as missing; the rest say once, few, many or name a class of expanded clone.

D	J	V	size	DNA	CDR3
NA	TRBJ2-3	TRBV2	few	TGTGCCAGCAGTGATGGGCGGGATCGCACAGATACGCAGTATTTT	CASSDGRDRTDTQYF
NA	TRBJ2-7	TRBV20-1	many	TGCAGTGCTAGGGCCAGGACCGCCCGGGGCTACTACGAGCAGTACTTC	CSARARTARGYYEQYF
NA	TRBJ2-3	TRBV2	NA	TGTGCCAGCAGTGGGGGATCCTCGGGGGTAGATACGCAGTATTTT	CASSGGSSGVDTQYF
TRBD2	TRBJ2-1	TRBV20-1	many	TGCAGTGCTCCGTATGCCGGGACTAGCGGGAGTTCAGCCTACAATGAGCAGTTCTTC	CSAPYAGTSGSSAYNEQFF
NA	TRBJ2-7	TRBV20-1	NA	TGCAGTGCTATAGGTAGCGAGCAGTACTTC	CSAIGSEQYF
TRBD1	TRBJ1-1	TRBV10-3	few	TGTGCCATCCAGGGGGCCACCATGAACACTGAAGCTTTCTTT	CAIQGATMNTEAFF
NA	TRBJ2-7	TRBV5-6	NA	TGTGCCAGCAGACGACAGGCAGGGATCTCCTACGAGCAGTACTTC	CASRRQAGISYEQYF
NA	TRBJ2-1	TRBV7-2	NA	TGTGCCAGCAGCTCCGAGTCTTACAATGAGCAGTTCTTC	CASSSESYNEQFF
NA	TRBJ1-5	TRBV12-3/TRBV12-4	few	TGTGCCAGCACTCTGGACAGTTGGTTCCCAGGGCAGCCCCAGCATTTT	CASTLDSWFPGQPQHF
NA	TRBJ2-5	TRBV7-8	few	TGTGCCAGCAGCTACCGGGCGGGGAGGACAGGCACGGAAGGCCAGTACTTC	CASSYRAGRTGTEGQYF
TRBD2	TRBJ2-3	TRBV18	many	TGTGCCAGCTCACCCCGCCGGGAGGGGGCAGATACGCAGTATTTT	CASSPRREGADTQYF
NA	TRBJ2-5	TRBV10-3	many	TGTGCCATCAGTGAGACGGAGACCCAGTACTTC	CAISETETQYF
NA	TRBJ2-1	TRBV20-1	NA	TGCAGTGCTAGAAGGGTCAATGAGCAGTTCTTC	CSARRVNEQFF
TRBD2	TRBJ2-1	TRBV5-1	many	TGCGCCAGCAGCGCGAGACTAGCGGGAGGGCACAATGAGCAGTTCTTC	CASSARLAGGHNEQFF
TRBD1	TRBJ2-1	TRBV27	few	TGTGCCACCGTCCGGGACAGCGCCTCCAATGAGCAGTTCTTC	CATVRDSASNEQFF
TRBD1	TRBJ1-5	TRBV12-3/TRBV12-4	many	TGTGCCAGCAGTGGTGGACAGGGTCCCAATCAGCCCCAGCATTTT	CASSGGQGPNQPQHF
NA	TRBJ2-3	TRBV6-5	few	TGTGCCAGTCGGAAATCTACGGGGAGCCGTAGCACAGATACGCAGTATTTT	CASRKSTGSRSTDTQYF
NA	TRBJ2-3	TRBV25-1	NA	TGTGCCAGCAGTGAGGAGGGGGGGCGTTCGGATACGCAGTATTTT	CASSEEGGRSDTQYF
TRBD1	TRBJ2-1	TRBV6-2/TRBV6-3	few	TGTGCCAGCAGTCAGGGGGCGCATGAGCAGTTCTTC	CASSQGAHEQFF
NA	TRBJ1-2	TRBV7-2	NA	TGTGCCAGCAGCTTAGCTCTCGGGGGGGCCTACTATGGCTACACCTTC	CASSLALGGAYYGYTF
TRBD2	TRBJ2-3	TRBV7-2	few	TGTGCCAGCAGCCCGAGACTAGCGGTTACTAGCACAGATACGCAGTATTTT	CASSPRLAVTSTDTQYF
TRBD1	TRBJ1-5	TRBV28	NA	TGTGCCAGCAGATTGGGACAGAACAATCAGCCCCAGCATTTT	CASRLGQNNQPQHF
NA	TRBJ2-7	TRBV7-2	few	TGTGCCAGCAGCCCCCGGGCAGGGGACTCCTACGAGCAGTACTTC	CASSPRAGDSYEQYF
NA	TRBJ1-6	TRBV12-3/TRBV12-4	NA	TGTGCCAGCAGACCGGACGGGGATAATTCACCCCTCCACTTT	CASRPDGDNSPLHF
TRBD2	TRBJ2-3	TRBV20-1	many	TGCAGTGCTAGAGTGCCTAGCGGAGGGAGCACAGATACGCAGTATTTT	CSARVPSGGSTDTQYF
TRBD1	TRBJ1-1	TRBV27	many	TGTGCCAGCAGTCTTACCGGGACAGTGAACACTGAAGCTTTCTTT	CASSLTGTVNTEAFF
NA	TRBJ1-4	TRBV28	NA	TGTGCCAGCACCGAAACCAATGAAAAACTGTTTTTT	CASTETNEKLFF
TRBD1	TRBJ1-1	TRBV5-1	many	TGCGCCAGCAGCTCCAACGGACAGGGCGGGGGCACTGAAGCTTTCTTT	CASSSNGQGGGTEAFF
TRBD1	TRBJ1-2	TRBV27	NA	TGTGCCAGCACTCCAACCGGGACAGGGGGCGAAGGGGCTGGCTACACCTTC	CASTPTGTGGEGAGYTF
TRBD2	TRBJ2-2	TRBV9	few	TGTGCCAGCAGCGAGAGCCTACTAGCGGGGTTGGGGGAGCTGTTTTTT	CASSESLLAGLGELFF
NA	TRBJ2-5	TRBV4-3	many	TGCGCCAGCAGCCAAGAGATCGGGGGGCTCGGGGAGACCCAGTACTTC	CASSQEIGGLGETQYF
NA	TRBJ2-3	TRBV12-3/TRBV12-4	few	TGTGCCAGCACCCACCGTACAGTAACAGATACGCAGTATTTT	CASTHRTVTDTQYF
NA	TRBJ1-1	TRBV7-2	few	TGTGCCAGCAGCCCCGAGGCCGACACTGAAGCTTTCTTT	CASSPEADTEAFF
NA	TRBJ2-3	TRBV29-1	many	TGCAGCGTGTCCGCTAGGGCCGGGGATACGCAGTATTTT	CSVSARAGDTQYF